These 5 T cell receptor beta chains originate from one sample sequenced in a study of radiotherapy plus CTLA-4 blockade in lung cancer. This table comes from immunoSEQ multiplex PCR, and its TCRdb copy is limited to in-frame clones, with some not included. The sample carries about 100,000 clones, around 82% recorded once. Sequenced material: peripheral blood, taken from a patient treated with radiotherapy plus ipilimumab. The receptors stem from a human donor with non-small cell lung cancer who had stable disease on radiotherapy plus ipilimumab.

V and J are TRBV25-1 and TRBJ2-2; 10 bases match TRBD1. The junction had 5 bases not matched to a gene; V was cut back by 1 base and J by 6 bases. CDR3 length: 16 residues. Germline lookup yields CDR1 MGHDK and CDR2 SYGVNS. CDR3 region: CASSELGTGVPGELFF. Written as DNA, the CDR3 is TGTGCCAGCAGTGAATTAGGGACAGGGGTCCCCGGGGAGCTGTTTTTT.

CDR3 sequence: CASSPGGTGTEAFF. CDR3 coding DNA: TGTGCCAGCTCACCAGGGGGAACAGGGACTGAAGCTTTCTTT. This rearrangement joins TRBV18 to TRBJ1-1, with a possible D match to TRBD1 (6 bases). Trimming removed 2 bases from V and 5 bases from J, with 12 bases in between. The CDR3 is 14 amino acids. CDR1 and CDR2 from the germline V gene are KGHSH and LQKENI.

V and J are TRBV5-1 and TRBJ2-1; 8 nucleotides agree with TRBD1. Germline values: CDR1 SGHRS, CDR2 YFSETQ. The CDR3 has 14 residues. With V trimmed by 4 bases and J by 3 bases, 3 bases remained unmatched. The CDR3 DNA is TGCGCCAGCAGCCCGGGACAGGTCTACAATGAGCAGTTCTTC. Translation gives CASSPGQVYNEQFF.

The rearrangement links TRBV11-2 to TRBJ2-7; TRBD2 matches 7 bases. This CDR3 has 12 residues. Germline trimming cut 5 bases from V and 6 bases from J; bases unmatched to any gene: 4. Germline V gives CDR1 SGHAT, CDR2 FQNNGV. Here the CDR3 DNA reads TGTGCCAGCAGCACTAGCGCGGGCGAGCAGTACTTC. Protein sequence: CASSTSAGEQYF.

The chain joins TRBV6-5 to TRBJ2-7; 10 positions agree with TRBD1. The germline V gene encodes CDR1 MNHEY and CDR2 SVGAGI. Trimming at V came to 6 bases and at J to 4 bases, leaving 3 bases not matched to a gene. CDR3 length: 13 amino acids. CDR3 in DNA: TGTGCCAGCAGGACGGGACAGGGGTACGAGCAGTACTTC. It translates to CASRTGQGYEQYF.